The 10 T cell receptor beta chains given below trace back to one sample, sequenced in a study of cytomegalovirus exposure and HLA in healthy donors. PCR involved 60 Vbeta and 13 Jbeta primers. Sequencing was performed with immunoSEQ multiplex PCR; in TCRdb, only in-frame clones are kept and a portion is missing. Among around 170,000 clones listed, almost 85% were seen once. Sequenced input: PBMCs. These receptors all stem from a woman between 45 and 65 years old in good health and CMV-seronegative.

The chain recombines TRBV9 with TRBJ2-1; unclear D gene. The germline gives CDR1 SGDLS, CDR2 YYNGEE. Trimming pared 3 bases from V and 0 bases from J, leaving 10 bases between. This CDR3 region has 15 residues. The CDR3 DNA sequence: TGTGCCAGCAGCGAGACGGCTAGCTCCTACAATGAGCAGTTCTTC. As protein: CASSETASSYNEQFF.

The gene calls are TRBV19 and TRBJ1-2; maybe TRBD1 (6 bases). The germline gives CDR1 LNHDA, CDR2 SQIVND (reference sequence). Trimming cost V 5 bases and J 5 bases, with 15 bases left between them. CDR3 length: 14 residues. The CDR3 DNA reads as TGTGCCAGTAGTCATAAACAGGGTTGGTATGGCTACACCTTC. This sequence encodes CASSHKQGWYGYTF.

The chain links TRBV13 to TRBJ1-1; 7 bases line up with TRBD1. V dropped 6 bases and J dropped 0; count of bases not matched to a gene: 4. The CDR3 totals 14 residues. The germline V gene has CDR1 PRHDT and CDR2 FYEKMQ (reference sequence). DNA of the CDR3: TGTGCCAGCAGAATCGGACAGGTGAACACTGAAGCTTTCTTT. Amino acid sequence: CASRIGQVNTEAFF.

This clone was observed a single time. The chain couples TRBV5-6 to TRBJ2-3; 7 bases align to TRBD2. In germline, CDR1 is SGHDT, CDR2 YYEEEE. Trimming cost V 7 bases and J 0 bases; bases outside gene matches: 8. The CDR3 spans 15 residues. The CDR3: CASGGRGDSTDTQYF. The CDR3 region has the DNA TGTGCCAGCGGGGGACGGGGGGACAGCACAGATACGCAGTATTTT.

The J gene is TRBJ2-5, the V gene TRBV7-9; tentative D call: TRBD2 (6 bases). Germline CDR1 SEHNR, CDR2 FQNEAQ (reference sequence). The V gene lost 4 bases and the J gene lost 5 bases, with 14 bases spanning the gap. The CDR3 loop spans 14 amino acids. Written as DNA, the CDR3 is TGTGCCAGCAGCTCCGCCGGGAGTGGCGAGACCCAGTACTTC. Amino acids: CASSSAGSGETQYF.

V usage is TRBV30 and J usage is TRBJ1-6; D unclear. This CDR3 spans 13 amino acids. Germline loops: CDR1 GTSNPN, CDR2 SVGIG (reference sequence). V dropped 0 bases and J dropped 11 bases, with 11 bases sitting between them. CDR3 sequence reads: CAWSVRNPAPLHF. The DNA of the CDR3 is TGTGCCTGGAGTGTCCGAAATCCAGCACCCCTCCACTTT.

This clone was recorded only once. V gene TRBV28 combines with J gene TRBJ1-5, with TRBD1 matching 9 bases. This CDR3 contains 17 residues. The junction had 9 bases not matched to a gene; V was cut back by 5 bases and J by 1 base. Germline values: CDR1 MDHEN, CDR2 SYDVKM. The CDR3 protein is CASSVLGQGGSNQPQHF. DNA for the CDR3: TGTGCCAGCAGTGTCCTGGGACAGGGAGGGAGCAATCAGCCCCAGCATTTT.

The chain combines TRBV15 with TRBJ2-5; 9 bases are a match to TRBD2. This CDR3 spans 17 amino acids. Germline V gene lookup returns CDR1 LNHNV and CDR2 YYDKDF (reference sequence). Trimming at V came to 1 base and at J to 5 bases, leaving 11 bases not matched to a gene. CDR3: CATSRGGGGAPEETQYF. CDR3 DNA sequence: TGTGCCACCAGCAGAGGCGGCGGGGGGGCGCCGGAGGAGACCCAGTACTTC.

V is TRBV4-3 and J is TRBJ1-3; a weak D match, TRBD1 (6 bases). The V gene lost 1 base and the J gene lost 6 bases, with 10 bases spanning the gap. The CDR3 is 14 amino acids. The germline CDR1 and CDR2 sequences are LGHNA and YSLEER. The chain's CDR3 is CASSQGTDQNTIYF. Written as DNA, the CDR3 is TGCGCCAGCAGCCAAGGGACAGACCAAAACACCATATATTTT.

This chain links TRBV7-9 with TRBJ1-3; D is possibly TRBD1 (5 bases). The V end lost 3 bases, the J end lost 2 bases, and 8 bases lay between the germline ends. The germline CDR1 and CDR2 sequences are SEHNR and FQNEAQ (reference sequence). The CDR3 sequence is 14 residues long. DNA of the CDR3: TGTGCCAGCAGCTTGGGGGGACCTGGAAACACCATATATTTT. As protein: CASSLGGPGNTIYF.